This T cell receptor beta chain was sequenced for a study of CXCR3-negative and CXCR3-positive naive CD8 T cells. The germline CDR1 and CDR2 sequences are SGHTA and FQGTGA. CDR3 length equals 18 residues. Through 5' RACE with UMI labels, the TRB cDNA libraries were prepared. TCRdb reprocessed the 5' RACE reads; each CDR3 protein has one entry and no DNA is given. The record lists about 41,000 distinct CDR3 sequences, of which the ten most abundant hold over 12%. Study observations and caveats: Memory CD8+ cells showed much lower diversity, while both naive subsets were comparably high. The authors found comparable surface CD5 between naive subsets and inferred TCR strength from TRB CDR3 properties. Similar TRBV-TRBJ usage was seen in naive cells (both CXCR3-negative and CXCR3-positive), but memory cells differed.

Each CD8+ T cell subset was sorted in triplicate, 330,000 or so cells each. Turning to this clonotype: Its antigen is as yet unknown.

This clonotype originated in a human donor in good health. Some clones in this sample may be carry-over from other donors' samples. Sequenced input: memory CD8+ T cells from blood. The genes are TRBV7-3 and TRBJ2-1; there is no DNA to check the TCRdb D call of TRBD1. This chain's CDR3 is CASSLQPPDKSSYNEQFF.